Each of the 8 T cell receptor beta chains below was sequenced from the same sample in a study of cytomegalovirus exposure and HLA in healthy donors. Use of 60 Vbeta and 13 Jbeta primers characterized the PCR. Repertoires were generated with immunoSEQ multiplex PCR, while TCRdb's copy carries only in-frame clones and drops some. The data contain under 200,000 clones, 75% to 90% of them seen just once; the ten biggest clones take up roughly 6%. Input material: PBMCs. The receptors were sampled from a man in his forties in good health and CMV-seropositive.

This chain links TRBV19 with TRBJ1-4; D is possibly TRBD1 (5 bases). CDR1 is LNHDA, CDR2 SQIVND, per germline (reference sequence). Trimming left V 6 bases short and J 5 bases short, with 16 bases between. This CDR3 has 15 amino acids. The CDR3 nucleotides read TGTGCCAGTAGCGATTTGACAGCCCAAAATGAAAAACTGTTTTTT. Its translation is CASSDLTAQNEKLFF.

The chain links TRBV7-2 to TRBJ2-3; D is possibly TRBD2 (7 bases). The CDR3 sequence is 15 residues long. CDR1 SGHTA and CDR2 FQGNSA come from the germline V gene. Trimming pared 0 bases from V and 4 bases from J, leaving 11 bases between. The CDR3 protein is CASSLAGGRADTQYF. For the CDR3, the DNA is TGTGCCAGCAGCTTAGCGGGGGGGCGGGCAGATACGCAGTATTTT.

The DNA for the CDR3 is TGCGCCAGCAGCCACCCAGGGATCTCCGGGGAGCTGTTTTTT. This encodes CASSHPGISGELFF. The rearrangement joins TRBV5-1 to TRBJ2-2; TRBD1 might be the D (5 bases). The germline V gene has CDR1 SGHRS and CDR2 YFSETQ. This CDR3 region has 14 residues. V gave up 4 bases and J gave up 6 bases, with 13 bases separating them. Combining the CDR3 with reference TRBV5-1 and TRBJ2-2 gives the whole variable domain KAGVTQTPRYLIKTRGQQVTLSCSPISGHRSVSWYQQTPGQGLQFLFEYFSETQRNKGNFPGRFSGRQFSNSRSEMNVSTLELGDSALYLCASSHPGISGELFFGEGSRLTVL.

The rearrangement uses TRBV27 and TRBJ2-3; TRBD2 matches 10 bases. The CDR3 runs to 18 residues. After removal of 2 bases from V and 7 bases from J, the junction contained 15 bases not matched to a gene. Germline V lookup: CDR1 MNHEY, CDR2 SMNVEV (reference sequence). CDR3 residues: CASSLRHPGTSDSHTQYF. DNA of the CDR3: TGTGCCAGCAGTTTACGACATCCCGGGACTAGCGACAGCCATACGCAGTATTTT.

This sequence joins TRBV7-2 and TRBJ1-5; 9 bases are a match to TRBD1. The germline CDR1 and CDR2 sequences are SGHTA and FQGNSA. The V and J ends lost 3 bases and 3 bases, in that order; junction bases with no gene match: 3. The CDR3 has 15 residues. CDR3 in amino acids: CASSFDRGFNQPQHF. CDR3 in DNA: TGTGCCAGCAGCTTCGACAGGGGGTTCAATCAGCCCCAGCATTTT.

The chain joins TRBV28 to TRBJ2-3; D unresolved. The CDR3 loop spans 12 amino acids. Germline values: CDR1 MDHEN, CDR2 SYDVKM. V lost 6 bases, J lost 3 bases, and 7 bases lay in between. The CDR3 nucleotides are TGTGCCAGCAGGACTGTTACAGATACGCAGTATTTT. It codes for CASRTVTDTQYF.

This clone was detected a few times. The gene calls are TRBV5-1 and TRBJ2-5; D is perhaps TRBD1 (5 bases). The germline V gene encodes CDR1 SGHRS and CDR2 YFSETQ. The CDR3 is made up of 15 amino acids. V dropped 0 bases and J dropped 6 bases, with 15 bases sitting between them. The CDR3 spells CASSLEQGAPKTQYF. The CDR3 DNA follows: TGCGCCAGCAGCTTGGAGCAGGGTGCCCCGAAGACCCAGTACTTC.

About this clone itself: Other nucleotide sequences from this sample produce the same CDR3. The V call is TRBV4-1, the J call TRBJ2-2, with TRBD2 matching over 7 bases. The CDR3 length is 15 residues. The V and J ends lost 1 base and 5 bases, in that order; junction bases with no gene match: 4. Germline lookup yields CDR1 MGHRA and CDR2 YSYEKL. CDR3 sequence reads: CASSQGAGVTGELFF. DNA of the CDR3: TGCGCCAGCAGCCAAGGGGCGGGAGTAACCGGGGAGCTGTTTTTT.